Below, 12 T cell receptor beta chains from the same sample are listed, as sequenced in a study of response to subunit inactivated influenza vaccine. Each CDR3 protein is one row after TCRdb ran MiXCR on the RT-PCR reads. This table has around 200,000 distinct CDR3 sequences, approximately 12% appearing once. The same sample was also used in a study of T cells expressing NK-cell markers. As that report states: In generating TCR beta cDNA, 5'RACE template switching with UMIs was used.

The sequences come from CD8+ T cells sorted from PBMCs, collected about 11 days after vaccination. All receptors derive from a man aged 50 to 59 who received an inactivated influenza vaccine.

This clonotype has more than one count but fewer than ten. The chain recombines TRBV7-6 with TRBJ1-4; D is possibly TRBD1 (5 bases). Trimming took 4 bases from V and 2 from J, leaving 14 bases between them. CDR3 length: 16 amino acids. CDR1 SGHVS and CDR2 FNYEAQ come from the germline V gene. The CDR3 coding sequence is TGTGCCAGCAGCTCCCCAGACAGCGTTACTAATGAAAAACTGTTTTTT. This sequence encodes CASSSPDSVTNEKLFF.

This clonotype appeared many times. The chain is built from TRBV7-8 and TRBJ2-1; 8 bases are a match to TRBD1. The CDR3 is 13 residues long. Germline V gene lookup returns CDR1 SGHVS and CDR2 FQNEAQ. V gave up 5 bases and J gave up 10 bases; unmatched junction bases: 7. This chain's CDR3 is CASSTDRGGEQFF. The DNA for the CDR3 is TGTGCCAGCAGCACCGACAGGGGAGGCGAGCAGTTCTTC.

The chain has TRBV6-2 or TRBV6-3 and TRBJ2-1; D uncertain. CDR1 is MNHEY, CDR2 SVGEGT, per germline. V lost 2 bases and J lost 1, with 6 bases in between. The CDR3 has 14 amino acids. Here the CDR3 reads CASSYTGSYNEQFF. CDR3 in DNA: TGTGCCAGCAGTTACACCGGGTCCTACAATGAGCAGTTCTTC.

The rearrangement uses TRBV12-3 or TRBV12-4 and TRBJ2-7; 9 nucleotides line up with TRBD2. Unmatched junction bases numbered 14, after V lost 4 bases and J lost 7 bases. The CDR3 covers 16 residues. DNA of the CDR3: TGTGCCAGCAGTTCCCCCATGGCGGGAGGGCCTAGGGAGCAGTACTTC. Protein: CASSSPMAGGPREQYF.

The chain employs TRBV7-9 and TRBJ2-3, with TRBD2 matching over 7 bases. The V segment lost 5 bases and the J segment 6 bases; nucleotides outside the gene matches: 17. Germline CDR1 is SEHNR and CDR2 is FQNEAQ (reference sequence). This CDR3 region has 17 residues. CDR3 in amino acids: CASSPPLGREKADTQYF. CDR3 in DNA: TGTGCCAGCAGCCCTCCGCTTGGGCGGGAGAAAGCGGATACGCAGTATTTT. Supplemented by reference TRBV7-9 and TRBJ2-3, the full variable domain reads DTGVSQNPRHKITKRGQNVTFRCDPISEHNRLYWYRQTLGQGPEFLTYFQNEAQLEKSRLLSDRFSAERPKGSFSTLEIQRTEQGDSAMYLCASSPPLGREKADTQYFGPGTRLTVL.

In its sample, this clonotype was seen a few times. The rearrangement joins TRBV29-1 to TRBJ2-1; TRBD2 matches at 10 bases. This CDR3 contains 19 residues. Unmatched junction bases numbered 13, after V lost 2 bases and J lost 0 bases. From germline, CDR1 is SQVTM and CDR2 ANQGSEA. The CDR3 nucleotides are TGCAGCGTTGAATTATTGACTAGCGGGCAAGGGGTCTCCTACAATGAGCAGTTCTTC. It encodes CSVELLTSGQGVSYNEQFF.

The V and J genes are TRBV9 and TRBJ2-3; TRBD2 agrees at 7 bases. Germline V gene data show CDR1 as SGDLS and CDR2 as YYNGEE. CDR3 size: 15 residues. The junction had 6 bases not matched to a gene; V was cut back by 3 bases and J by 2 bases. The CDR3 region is CASSEGLADTDTQYF. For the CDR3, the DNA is TGTGCCAGCAGCGAGGGCCTAGCGGACACAGATACGCAGTATTTT. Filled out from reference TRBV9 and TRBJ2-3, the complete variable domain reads DSGVTQTPKHLITATGQRVTLRCSPRSGDLSVYWYQQSLDQGLQFLIQYYNGEERAKGNILERFSAQQFPDLHSELNLSSLELGDSALYFCASSEGLADTDTQYFGPGTRLTVL.

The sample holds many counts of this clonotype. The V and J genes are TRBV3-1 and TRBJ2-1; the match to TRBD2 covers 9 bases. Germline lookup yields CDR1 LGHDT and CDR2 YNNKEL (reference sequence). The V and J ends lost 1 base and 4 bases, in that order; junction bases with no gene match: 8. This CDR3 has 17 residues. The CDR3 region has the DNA TGTGCCAGCAGCCAAGGCCTTGGCGGGGGGGAGTACAATGAGCAGTTCTTC. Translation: CASSQGLGGGEYNEQFF.

Here the CDR3 DNA reads TGTGCCAGCAGCCCCGCCGGCGGCCCATTCGGCTACACCTTC. It is translated as CASSPAGGPFGYTF. The V and J genes are TRBV7-6 and TRBJ1-2; D remains ambiguous. Trimming removed 5 bases at V and 8 bases at J, with 18 bases between. Germline CDR1 reads SGHVS; CDR2 reads FNYEAQ. There are 14 residues in the CDR3.

This CDR3 is CASEALWGQGVHNQPQHF. The CDR3 coding sequence is TGTGCCAGCGAGGCCCTATGGGGACAGGGGGTCCACAATCAGCCCCAGCATTTT. This chain connects TRBV28 to TRBJ1-5, with 11 nucleotides matching TRBD1. The V segment lost 8 bases and the J segment 3 bases; nucleotides outside the gene matches: 15. CDR1 is MDHEN, CDR2 SYDVKM, per germline. This CDR3 contains 18 residues.

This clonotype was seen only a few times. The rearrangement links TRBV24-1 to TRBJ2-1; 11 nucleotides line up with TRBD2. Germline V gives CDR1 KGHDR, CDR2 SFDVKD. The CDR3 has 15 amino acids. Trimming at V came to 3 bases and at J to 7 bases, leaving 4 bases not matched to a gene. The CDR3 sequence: CATSDGASGRNEQFF. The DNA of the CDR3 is TGTGCCACCAGTGATGGGGCTAGCGGGAGGAATGAGCAGTTCTTC.

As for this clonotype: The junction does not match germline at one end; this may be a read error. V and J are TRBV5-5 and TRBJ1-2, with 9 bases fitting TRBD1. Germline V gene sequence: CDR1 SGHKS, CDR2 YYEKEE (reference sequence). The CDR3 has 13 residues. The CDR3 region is CASSLGAPGQGLF. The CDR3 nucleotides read TGTGCCAGCAGCTTGGGGGCTCCGGGACAGGGCCTCTTC.